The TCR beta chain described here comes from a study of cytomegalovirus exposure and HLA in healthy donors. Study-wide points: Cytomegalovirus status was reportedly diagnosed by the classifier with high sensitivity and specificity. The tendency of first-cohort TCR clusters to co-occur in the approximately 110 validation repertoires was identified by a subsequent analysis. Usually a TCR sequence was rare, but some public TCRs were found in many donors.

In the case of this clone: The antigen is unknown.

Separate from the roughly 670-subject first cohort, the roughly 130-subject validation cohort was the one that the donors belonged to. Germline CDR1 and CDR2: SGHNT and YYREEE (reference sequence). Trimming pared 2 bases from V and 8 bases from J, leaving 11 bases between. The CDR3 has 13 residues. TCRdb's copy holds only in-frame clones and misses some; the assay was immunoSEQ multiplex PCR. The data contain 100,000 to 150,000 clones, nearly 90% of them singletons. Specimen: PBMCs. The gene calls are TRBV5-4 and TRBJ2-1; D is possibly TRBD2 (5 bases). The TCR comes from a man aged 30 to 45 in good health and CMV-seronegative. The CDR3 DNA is TGTGCCAGCAGCTTTGGGTCGAGGGATGAGCAGTTCTTC. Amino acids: CASSFGSRDEQFF.